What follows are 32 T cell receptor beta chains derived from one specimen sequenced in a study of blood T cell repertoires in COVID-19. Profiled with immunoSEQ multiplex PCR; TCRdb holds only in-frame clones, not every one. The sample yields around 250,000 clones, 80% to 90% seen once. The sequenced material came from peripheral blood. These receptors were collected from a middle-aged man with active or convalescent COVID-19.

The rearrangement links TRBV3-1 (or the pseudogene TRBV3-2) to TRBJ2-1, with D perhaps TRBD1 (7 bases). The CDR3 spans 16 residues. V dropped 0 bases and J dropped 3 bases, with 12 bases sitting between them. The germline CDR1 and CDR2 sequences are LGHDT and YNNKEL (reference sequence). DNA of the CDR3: TGTGCCAGCAGCCAAGAGGCAGGGGGGTACTACAATGAGCAGTTCTTC. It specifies CASSQEAGGYYNEQFF.

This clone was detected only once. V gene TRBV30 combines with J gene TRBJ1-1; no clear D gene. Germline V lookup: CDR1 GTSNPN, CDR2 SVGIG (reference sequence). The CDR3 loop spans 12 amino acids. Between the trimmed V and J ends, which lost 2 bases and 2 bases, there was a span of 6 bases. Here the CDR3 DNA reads TGTGCCTGGAGTCTCTTAAACACTGAAGCTTTCTTT. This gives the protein CAWSLLNTEAFF.

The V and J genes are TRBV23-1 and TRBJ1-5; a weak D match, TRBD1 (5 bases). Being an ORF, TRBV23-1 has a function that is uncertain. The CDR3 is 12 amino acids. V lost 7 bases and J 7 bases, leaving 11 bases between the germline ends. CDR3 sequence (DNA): TGCGCCAGCATCAGGGTCGACCAGCCCCAGCATTTT. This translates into CASIRVDQPQHF.

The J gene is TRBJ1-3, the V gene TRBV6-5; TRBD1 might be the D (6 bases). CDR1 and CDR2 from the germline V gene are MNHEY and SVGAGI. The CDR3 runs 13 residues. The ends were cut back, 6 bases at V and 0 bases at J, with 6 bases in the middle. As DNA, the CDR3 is TGTGCCAGCAGGGACAGCTCTGGAAACACCATATATTTT. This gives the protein CASRDSSGNTIYF.

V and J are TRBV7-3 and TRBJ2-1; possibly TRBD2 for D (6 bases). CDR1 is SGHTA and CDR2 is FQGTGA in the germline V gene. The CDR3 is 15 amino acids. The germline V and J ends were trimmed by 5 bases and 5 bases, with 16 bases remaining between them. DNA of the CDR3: TGTGCCAGCAGCCCCAGACCGGGGGACGACAATGAGCAGTTCTTC. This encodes CASSPRPGDDNEQFF.

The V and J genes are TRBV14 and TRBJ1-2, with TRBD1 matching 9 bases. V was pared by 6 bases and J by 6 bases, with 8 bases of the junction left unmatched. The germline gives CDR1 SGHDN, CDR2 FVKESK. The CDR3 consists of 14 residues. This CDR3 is CASRQTGTGHGYTF. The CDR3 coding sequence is TGTGCCAGCAGGCAAACCGGGACAGGGCATGGCTACACCTTC.

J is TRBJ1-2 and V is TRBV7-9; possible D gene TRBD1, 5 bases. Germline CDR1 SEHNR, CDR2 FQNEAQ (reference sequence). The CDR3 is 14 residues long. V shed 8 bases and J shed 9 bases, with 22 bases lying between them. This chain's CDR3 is CASGARMNQWRYTF. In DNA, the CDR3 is TGTGCCAGCGGGGCCAGAATGAATCAGTGGCGCTACACCTTC.

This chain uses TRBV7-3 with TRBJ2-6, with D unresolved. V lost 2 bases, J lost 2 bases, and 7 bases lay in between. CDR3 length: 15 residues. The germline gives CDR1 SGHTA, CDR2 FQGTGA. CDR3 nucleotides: TGTGCCAGCAGCTTAGCGGTTGCTGGGGCCAACGTCCTGACTTTC. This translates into CASSLAVAGANVLTF.

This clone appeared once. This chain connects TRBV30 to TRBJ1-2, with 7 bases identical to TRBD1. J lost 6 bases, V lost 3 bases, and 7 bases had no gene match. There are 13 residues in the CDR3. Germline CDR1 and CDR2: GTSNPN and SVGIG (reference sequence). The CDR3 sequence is CAWRVQGRNGYTF. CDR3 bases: TGTGCCTGGAGGGTACAGGGGAGAAATGGCTACACCTTC. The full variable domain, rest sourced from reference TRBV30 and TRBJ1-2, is SQTIHQWPATLVQPVGSPLSLECTVEGTSNPNLYWYRQAAGRGLQLLFYSVGIGQISSEVPQNLSASRPQDRQFILSSKKLLLSDSGFYLCAWRVQGRNGYTFGSGTRLTVV.

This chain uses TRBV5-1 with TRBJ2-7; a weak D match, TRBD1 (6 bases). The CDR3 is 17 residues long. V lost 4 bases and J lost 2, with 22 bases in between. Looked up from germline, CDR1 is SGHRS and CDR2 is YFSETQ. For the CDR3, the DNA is TGCGCCAGCAGCCGATCTAACAGGGCAGCCGAGGCCTACGAGCAGTACTTC. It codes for CASSRSNRAAEAYEQYF.

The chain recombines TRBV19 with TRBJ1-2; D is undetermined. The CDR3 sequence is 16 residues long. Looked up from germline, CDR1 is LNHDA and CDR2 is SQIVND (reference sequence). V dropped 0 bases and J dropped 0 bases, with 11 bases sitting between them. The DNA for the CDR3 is TGTGCCAGTAGTATAGAAAGGACTTACGCTAACTATGGCTACACCTTC. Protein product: CASSIERTYANYGYTF.

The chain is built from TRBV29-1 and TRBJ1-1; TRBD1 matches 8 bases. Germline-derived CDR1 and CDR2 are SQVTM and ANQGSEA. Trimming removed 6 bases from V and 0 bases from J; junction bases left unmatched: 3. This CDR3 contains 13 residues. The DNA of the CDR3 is TGCAGCGTGACAGGGGCCCTGAACACTGAAGCTTTCTTT. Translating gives CSVTGALNTEAFF.

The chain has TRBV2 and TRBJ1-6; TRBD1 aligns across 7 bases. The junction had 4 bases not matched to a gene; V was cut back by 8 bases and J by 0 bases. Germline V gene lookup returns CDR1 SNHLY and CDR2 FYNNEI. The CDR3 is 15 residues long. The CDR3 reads CASLDRSSYNSPLHF. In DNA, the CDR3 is TGTGCCAGCCTGGACAGGAGCTCCTATAATTCACCCCTCCACTTT. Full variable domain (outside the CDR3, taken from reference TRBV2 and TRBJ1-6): EPEVTQTPSHQVTQMGQEVILRCVPISNHLYFYWYRQILGQKVEFLVSFYNNEISEKSEIFDDQFSVERPDGSNFTLKIRSTKLEDSAMYFCASLDRSSYNSPLHFGNGTRLTVT.

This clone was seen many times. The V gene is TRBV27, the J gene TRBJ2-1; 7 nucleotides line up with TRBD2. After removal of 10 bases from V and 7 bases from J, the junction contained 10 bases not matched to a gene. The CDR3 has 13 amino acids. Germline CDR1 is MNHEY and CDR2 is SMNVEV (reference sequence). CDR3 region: CATKEGGLNEQFF. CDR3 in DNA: TGTGCCACCAAAGAGGGAGGGTTGAATGAGCAGTTCTTC.

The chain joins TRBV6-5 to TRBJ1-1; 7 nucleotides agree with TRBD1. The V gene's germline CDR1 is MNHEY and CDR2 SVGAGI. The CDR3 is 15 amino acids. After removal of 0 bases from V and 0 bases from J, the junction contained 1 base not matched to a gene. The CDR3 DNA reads TGTGCCAGCAGTTACTCGAGGGGGCTGAACACTGAAGCTTTCTTT. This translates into CASSYSRGLNTEAFF.

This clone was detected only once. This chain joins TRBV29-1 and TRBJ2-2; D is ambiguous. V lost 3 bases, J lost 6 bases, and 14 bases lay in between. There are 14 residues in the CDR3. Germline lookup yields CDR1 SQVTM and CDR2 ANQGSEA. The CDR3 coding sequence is TGCAGCGTTGACAGCAGAGAAGAGGCCGGGGAGCTGTTTTTT. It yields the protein CSVDSREEAGELFF.

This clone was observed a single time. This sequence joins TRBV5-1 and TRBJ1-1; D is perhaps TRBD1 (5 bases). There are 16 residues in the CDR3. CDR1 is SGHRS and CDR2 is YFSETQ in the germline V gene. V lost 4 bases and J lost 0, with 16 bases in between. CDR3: CASSQPGQTLNTEAFF. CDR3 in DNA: TGCGCCAGCAGCCAACCCGGACAAACTTTGAACACTGAAGCTTTCTTT.

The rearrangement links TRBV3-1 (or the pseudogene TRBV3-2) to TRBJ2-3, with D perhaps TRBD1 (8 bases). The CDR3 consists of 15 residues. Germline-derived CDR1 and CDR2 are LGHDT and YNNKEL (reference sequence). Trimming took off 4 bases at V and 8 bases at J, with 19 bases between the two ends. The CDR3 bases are TGTGCCAGCAGCCTTTCAGGGGGCCAGCGGGGTACGCAGTATTTT. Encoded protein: CASSLSGGQRGTQYF.

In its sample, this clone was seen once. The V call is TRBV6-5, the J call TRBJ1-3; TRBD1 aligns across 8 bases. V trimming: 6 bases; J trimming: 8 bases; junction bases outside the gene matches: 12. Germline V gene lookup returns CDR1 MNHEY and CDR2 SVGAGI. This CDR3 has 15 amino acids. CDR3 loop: CASSLGQGLWDTIYF. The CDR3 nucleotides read TGTGCCAGCAGCCTCGGACAGGGCCTATGGGACACCATATATTTT.

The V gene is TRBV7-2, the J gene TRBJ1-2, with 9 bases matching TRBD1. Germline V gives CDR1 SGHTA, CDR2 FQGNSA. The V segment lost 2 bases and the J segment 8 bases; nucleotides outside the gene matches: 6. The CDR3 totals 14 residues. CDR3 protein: CASSLNRGLEGYTF. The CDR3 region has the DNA TGTGCCAGCAGCTTAAACAGGGGGCTAGAGGGCTACACCTTC.

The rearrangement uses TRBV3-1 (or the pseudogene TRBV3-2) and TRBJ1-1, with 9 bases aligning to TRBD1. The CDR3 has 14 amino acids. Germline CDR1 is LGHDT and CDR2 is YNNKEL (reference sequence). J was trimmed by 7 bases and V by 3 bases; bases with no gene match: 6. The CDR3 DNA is TGTGCCAGCAGCCAGGACAGGGGAGGGAGTGAAGCTTTCTTT. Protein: CASSQDRGGSEAFF.

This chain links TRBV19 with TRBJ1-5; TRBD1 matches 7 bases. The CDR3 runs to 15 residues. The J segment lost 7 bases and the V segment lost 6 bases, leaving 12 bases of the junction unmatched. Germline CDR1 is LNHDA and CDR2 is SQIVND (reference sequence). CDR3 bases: TGTGCCAGTAGCCCGGACAGGTTTTCAGCGCAGCCCCAGCATTTT. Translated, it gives CASSPDRFSAQPQHF.

CDR3 protein: CASSEFGAGGSYNSPLHF. CDR3 nucleotide sequence: TGTGCCAGCAGTGAATTCGGGGCAGGGGGCTCCTATAATTCACCCCTCCACTTT. V gene TRBV25-1 combines with J gene TRBJ1-6; 7 bases line up with TRBD1. Trimming took 1 base from V and 0 from J; bases not matched to a gene: 6. The CDR3 has 18 amino acids. From germline, CDR1 is MGHDK and CDR2 SYGVNS.

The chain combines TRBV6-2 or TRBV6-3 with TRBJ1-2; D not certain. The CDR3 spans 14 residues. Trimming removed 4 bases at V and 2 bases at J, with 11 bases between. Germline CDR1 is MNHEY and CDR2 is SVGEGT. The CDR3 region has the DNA TGTGCCAGCAGTTTTGACACCTTAAACTATGGCTACACCTTC. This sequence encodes CASSFDTLNYGYTF.

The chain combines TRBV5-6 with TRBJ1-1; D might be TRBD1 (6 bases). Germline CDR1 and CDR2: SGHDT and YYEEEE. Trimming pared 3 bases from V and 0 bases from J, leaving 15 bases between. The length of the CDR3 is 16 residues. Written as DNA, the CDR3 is TGTGCCAGCAGCTCCCGACCGGACAGCATGAACACTGAAGCTTTCTTT. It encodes CASSSRPDSMNTEAFF.

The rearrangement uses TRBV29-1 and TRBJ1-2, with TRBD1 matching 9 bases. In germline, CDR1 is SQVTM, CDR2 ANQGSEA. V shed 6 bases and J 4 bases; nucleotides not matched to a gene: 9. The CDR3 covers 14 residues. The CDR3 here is CSVVGQGAAYGYTF. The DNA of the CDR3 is TGCAGCGTCGTGGGACAGGGTGCCGCCTATGGCTACACCTTC.

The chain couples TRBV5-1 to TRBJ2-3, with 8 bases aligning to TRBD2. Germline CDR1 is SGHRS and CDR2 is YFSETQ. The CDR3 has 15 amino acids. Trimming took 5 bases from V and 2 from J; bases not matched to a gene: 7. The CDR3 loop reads CASRSLAGPTDTQYF. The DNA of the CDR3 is TGCGCCAGCAGGTCGCTAGCGGGTCCCACAGATACGCAGTATTTT.

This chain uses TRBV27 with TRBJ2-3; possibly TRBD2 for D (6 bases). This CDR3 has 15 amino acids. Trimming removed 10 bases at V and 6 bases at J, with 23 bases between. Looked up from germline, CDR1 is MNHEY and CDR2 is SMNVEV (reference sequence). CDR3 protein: CATHSTAGSTDTQYF. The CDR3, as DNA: TGTGCCACCCACTCGACGGCGGGATCTACGGATACGCAGTATTTT.

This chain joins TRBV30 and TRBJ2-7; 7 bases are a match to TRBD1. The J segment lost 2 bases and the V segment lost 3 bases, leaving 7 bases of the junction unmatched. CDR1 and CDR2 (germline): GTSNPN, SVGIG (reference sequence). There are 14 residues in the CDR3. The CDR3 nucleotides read TGTGCCTGGAGAGGGGGCAGGGGACCCTACGAGCAGTACTTC. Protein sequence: CAWRGGRGPYEQYF.

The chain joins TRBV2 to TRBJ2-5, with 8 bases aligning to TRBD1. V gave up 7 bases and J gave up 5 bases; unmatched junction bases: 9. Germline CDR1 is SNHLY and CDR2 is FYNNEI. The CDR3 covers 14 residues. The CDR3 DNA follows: TGTGCCAGCATTGCCCGGACAGGGAGTGAGACCCAGTACTTC. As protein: CASIARTGSETQYF.

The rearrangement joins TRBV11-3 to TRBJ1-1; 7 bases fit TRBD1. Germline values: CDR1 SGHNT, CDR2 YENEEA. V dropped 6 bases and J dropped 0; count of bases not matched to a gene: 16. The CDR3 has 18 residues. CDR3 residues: CASSSPGGTARLNTEAFF. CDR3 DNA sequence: TGTGCCAGCAGTTCCCCCGGCGGGACAGCTCGACTGAACACTGAAGCTTTCTTT.

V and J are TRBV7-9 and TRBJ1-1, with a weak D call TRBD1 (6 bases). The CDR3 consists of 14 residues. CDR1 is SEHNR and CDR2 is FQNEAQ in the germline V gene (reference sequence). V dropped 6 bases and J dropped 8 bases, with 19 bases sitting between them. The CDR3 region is CASRPATGPGEAFF. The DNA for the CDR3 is TGTGCCAGCAGGCCCGCCACAGGGCCGGGCGAAGCTTTCTTT.